This entry features one T cell receptor (beta chain) sequence. This sample was taken from a study of blood T cell repertoires in COVID-19. About the research overall: Samples taken during acute and convalescent COVID-19 were collected in the United States, Italy and Spain.

CDR3 length: 14 residues. V lost 6 bases and J 1 base, leaving 13 bases between the germline ends. Germline V gene data show CDR1 as SQVTM and CDR2 as ANQGSEA. Generated by immunoSEQ multiplex PCR, the TCRdb table keeps only in-frame clones and is missing some. In the table there are tens of thousands of clones, approximately 89% of which are singletons. The sequenced sample consisted of peripheral blood. The J gene is TRBJ1-3, the V gene TRBV29-1, with D perhaps TRBD1 (6 bases). This TCR derives from a man aged 50-59 years with acute or convalescent COVID-19. CDR3 loop: CSVSGGQSGNTIYF. The CDR3 DNA reads TGCAGCGTGAGCGGGGGGCAATCTGGAAACACCATATATTTT.